This record covers a single T cell receptor beta chain. Its antigen remains unknown. The data originate from a study of T cells in Graves' hyperthyroidism and ophthalmopathy. Whole-study findings and limits: Among clonotypes expanded in thyroid above 0.001, most were also found in blood.

The study excluded patients with uncontrolled infection, other autoimmune disease, pregnancy or lactation. Clinical symptoms, serum thyroxine and TRAb, thyroid ultrasound and orbital computed tomography together formed the diagnostic basis. This CDR3 is 18 amino acids long. V was pared by 5 bases and J by 1 base, with 24 bases between. From germline, CDR1 is SGHTA and CDR2 FQGNSA. Authors of the study amplified TCR beta CDR3 regions from RNA transcripts. The study used the HTBI primer set for a first-round RT-PCR of the TCR CDR3. A single record per CDR3 protein comes from TCRdb applying MiXCR to the multiplex PCR reads. The repertoire holds 700,000 to 850,000 distinct CDR3 sequences, with about 35% as singletons.

Sequencing input: blood. The chain employs TRBV7-2 and TRBJ2-7, with D possibly TRBD1 on 7 matching bases. This clonotype originated in a middle-aged woman with Graves' hyperthyroidism. In DNA, the CDR3 is TGTGCCAGCAGCGTTAGTGGGTCAGCAGGGGGGTTGTCCTACGAGCAGTACTTC. It is translated as CASSVSGSAGGLSYEQYF.